Shown below are 9 T cell receptor beta chains from a single sample sequenced in a study of cytotoxic CD8 clonotypes in ibrutinib-treated CLL. Assay used: immunoSEQ multiplex PCR; TCRdb lists only in-frame clones, some missing. This table has roughly 180,000 clones, around 70% appearing once. The sequences come from PBMCs, collected after 24 months of ibrutinib treatment. The receptor set was obtained from a human donor with chronic lymphocytic leukemia.

This rearrangement joins TRBV6-4 to TRBJ2-2; D perhaps matches TRBD1 (5 bases). Germline V CDR1 and CDR2: MRHNA, SNTAGT. Trimming took 8 bases from V and 0 from J, leaving 10 bases between them. This CDR3 is built from 14 residues. DNA of the CDR3: TGTGCCAGCGCTGGACACACGAACACCGGGGAGCTGTTTTTT. Translation: CASAGHTNTGELFF.

Only a few counts were recorded for this clone. The CDR3 sequence is CASSPVGGETQYF. The CDR3 DNA reads TGTGCCAGCTCACCCGTGGGTGGAGAGACCCAGTACTTC. This chain links TRBV18 with TRBJ2-5; D not certain. CDR3 length: 13 residues. In germline, CDR1 is KGHSH, CDR2 LQKENI. Trimming took off 3 bases at V and 4 bases at J, with 9 bases between the two ends.

The chain joins TRBV7-2 to TRBJ2-1; TRBD2 might be the D (5 bases). Germline V gene data show CDR1 as SGHTA and CDR2 as FQGNSA. The V gene lost 7 bases and the J gene lost 4 bases, with 14 bases spanning the gap. The CDR3 sequence is 14 residues long. CDR3 coding DNA: TGTGCCAGCACTATAGAGGGCAGATACAATGAGCAGTTCTTC. Amino acids: CASTIEGRYNEQFF.

The chain is built from TRBV10-3 and TRBJ1-1, with D perhaps TRBD1 (6 bases). The germline V gene encodes CDR1 ENHRY and CDR2 SYGVKD. Trimming took off 8 bases at V and 4 bases at J, with 17 bases between the two ends. The length of the CDR3 is 14 residues. Written as DNA, the CDR3 is TGTGCCATCGGACCAGGGGATAGGGGCACTGAAGCTTTCTTT. This codes for CAIGPGDRGTEAFF.

V usage is TRBV5-1 and J usage is TRBJ1-2; D is perhaps TRBD1 (5 bases). Trimming took off 2 bases at V and 3 bases at J, with 11 bases between the two ends. This CDR3 has 14 residues. The germline V gene has CDR1 SGHRS and CDR2 YFSETQ. The CDR3 nucleotides read TGCGCCAGCAGCTTCCAAGGGGTCGACTATGGCTACACCTTC. This sequence encodes CASSFQGVDYGYTF.

The chain has TRBV5-1 and TRBJ1-1, with D perhaps matching TRBD1 (5 bases). V lost 1 base and J 6 bases, leaving 10 bases between the germline ends. CDR3 length: 13 residues. Germline CDR1 and CDR2: SGHRS and YFSETQ. The chain's CDR3 is CASSLSGDSEAFF. CDR3 nucleotide sequence: TGCGCCAGCAGCTTGTCGGGGGACTCTGAAGCTTTCTTT.

Only a few counts were recorded for this clone. This chain links TRBV7-6 with TRBJ1-3; D is ambiguous. The V and J ends lost 4 bases and 0 bases respectively, with 10 bases between them. The CDR3 covers 15 residues. Germline CDR1 and CDR2: SGHVS and FNYEAQ. The DNA for the CDR3 is TGTGCCAGCAGCTCCCCGTGGAGCTCTGGAAACACCATATATTTT. Translating it yields CASSSPWSSGNTIYF.

The chain joins TRBV19 to TRBJ2-1; perhaps TRBD2 as D (5 bases). Germline CDR1 and CDR2: LNHDA and SQIVND (reference sequence). The CDR3 sequence is 16 residues long. Trimming stripped 3 bases from V and 8 bases from J, with 20 bases between. In DNA, the CDR3 is TGTGCCAGTAGTATCGGGCTAGCAAGAGGAAAAGATGAGCAGTTCTTC. It translates to CASSIGLARGKDEQFF.

The chain carries TRBV5-4 and TRBJ1-1; D not certain. With 4 bases removed from V and 1 base from J, the gap between germline ends came to 14 bases. The CDR3 sequence is 15 residues long. CDR1 and CDR2 (germline): SGHNT, YYREEE (reference sequence). The CDR3 loop reads CASSPWQNGNTEAFF. The CDR3 nucleotides read TGTGCCAGCAGCCCTTGGCAAAACGGGAACACTGAAGCTTTCTTT. Variable domain in full (rest from reference TRBV5-4 and TRBJ1-1): ETGVTQSPTHLIKTRGQQVTLRCSSQSGHNTVSWYQQALGQGPQFIFQYYREEENGRGNFPPRFSGLQFPNYSSELNVNALELDDSALYLCASSPWQNGNTEAFFGQGTRLTVV.